This TCR beta chain stems from a study of blood T cell repertoires in COVID-19. Clones were sequenced by immunoSEQ multiplex PCR, and TCRdb holds only the in-frame ones, with some missing. The sample shows 200,000 to 250,000 clones, 75% to 85% of them seen only once. Trimming left V 8 bases short and J 4 bases short, with 12 bases between. The CDR3 has 13 amino acids. Germline CDR1 and CDR2: MDHEN and SYDVKM. Sequenced input: peripheral blood. The V gene is TRBV28, the J gene TRBJ2-4; D not certain. This sequence originates from a woman between 50 and 59 years old with acute or convalescent COVID-19. The CDR3 spells CASGIMAKNIQYF. CDR3 sequence (DNA): TGTGCCAGCGGTATTATGGCAAAAAACATTCAGTACTTC.